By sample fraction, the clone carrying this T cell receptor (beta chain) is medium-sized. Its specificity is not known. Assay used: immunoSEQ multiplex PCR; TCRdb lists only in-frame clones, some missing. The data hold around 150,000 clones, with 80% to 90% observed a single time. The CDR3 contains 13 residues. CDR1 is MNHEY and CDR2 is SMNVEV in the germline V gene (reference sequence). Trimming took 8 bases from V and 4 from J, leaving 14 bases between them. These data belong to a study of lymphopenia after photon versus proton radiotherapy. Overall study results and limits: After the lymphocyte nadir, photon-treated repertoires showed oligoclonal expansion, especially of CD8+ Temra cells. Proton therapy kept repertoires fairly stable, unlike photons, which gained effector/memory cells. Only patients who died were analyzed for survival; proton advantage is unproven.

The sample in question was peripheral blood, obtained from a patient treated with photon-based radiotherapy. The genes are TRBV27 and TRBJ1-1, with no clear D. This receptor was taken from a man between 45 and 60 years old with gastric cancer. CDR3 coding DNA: TGTGCCAGCGTTGCAACTGAGGGCACTGAAGCTTTCTTT. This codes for CASVATEGTEAFF.